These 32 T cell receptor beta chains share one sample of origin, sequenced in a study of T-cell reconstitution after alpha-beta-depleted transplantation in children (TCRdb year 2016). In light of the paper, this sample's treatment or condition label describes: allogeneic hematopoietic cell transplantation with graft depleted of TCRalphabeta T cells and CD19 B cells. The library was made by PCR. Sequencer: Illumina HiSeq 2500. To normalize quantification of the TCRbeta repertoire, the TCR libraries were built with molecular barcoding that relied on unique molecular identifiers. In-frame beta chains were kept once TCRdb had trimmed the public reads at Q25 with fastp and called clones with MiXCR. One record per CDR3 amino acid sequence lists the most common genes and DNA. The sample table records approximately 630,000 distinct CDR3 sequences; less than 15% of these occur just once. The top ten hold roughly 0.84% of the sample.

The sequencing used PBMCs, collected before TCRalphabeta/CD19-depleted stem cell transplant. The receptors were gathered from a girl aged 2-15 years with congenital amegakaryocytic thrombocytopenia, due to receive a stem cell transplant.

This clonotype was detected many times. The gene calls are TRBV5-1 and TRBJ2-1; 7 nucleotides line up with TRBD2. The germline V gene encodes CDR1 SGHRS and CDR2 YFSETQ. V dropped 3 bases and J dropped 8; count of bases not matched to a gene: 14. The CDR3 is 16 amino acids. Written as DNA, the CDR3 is TGCGCCAGCAGCTCCTCAAGCGGGGCCATCCCCCATGAGCAGTTCTTC. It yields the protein CASSSSSGAIPHEQFF. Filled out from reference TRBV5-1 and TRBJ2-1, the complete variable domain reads KAGVTQTPRYLIKTRGQQVTLSCSPISGHRSVSWYQQTPGQGLQFLFEYFSETQRNKGNFPGRFSGRQFSNSRSEMNVSTLELGDSALYLCASSSSSGAIPHEQFFGPGTRLTVL.

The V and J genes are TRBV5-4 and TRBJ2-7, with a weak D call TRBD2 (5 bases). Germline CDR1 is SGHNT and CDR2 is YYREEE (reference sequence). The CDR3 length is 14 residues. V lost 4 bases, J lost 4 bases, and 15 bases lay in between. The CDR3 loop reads CASSRNAGVYEQYF. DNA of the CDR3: TGTGCCAGCAGCCGCAACGCGGGCGTATACGAGCAGTACTTC.

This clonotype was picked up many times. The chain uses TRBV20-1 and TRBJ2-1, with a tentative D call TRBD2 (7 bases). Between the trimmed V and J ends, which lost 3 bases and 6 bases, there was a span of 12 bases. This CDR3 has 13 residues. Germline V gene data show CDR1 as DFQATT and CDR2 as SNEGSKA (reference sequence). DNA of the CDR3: TGCAGTGCTAGTGGGGGAGGGGGCAATGAGCAGTTCTTC. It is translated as CSASGGGGNEQFF.

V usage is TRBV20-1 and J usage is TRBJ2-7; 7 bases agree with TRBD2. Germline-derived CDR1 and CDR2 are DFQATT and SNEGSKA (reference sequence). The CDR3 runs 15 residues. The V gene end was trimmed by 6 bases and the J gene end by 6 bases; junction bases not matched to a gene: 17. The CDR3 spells CSASPTSVQTFEQYF. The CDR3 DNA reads TGCAGTGCGAGTCCCACTAGCGTTCAAACGTTCGAGCAGTACTTC.

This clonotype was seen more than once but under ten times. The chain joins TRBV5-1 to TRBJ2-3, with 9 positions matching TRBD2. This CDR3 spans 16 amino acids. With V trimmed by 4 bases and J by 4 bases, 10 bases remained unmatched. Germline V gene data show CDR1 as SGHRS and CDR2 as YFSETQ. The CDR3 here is CASSTTVGTSSDTQYF. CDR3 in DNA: TGCGCCAGCAGCACCACGGTTGGGACTAGCTCAGATACGCAGTATTTT.

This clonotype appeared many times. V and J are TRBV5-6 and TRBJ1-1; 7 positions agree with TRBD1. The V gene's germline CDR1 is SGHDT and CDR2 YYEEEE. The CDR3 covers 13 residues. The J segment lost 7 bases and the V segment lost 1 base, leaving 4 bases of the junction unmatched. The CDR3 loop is CASSLRQGIEAFF. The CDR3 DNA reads TGTGCCAGCAGCTTGCGACAGGGAATTGAAGCTTTCTTT. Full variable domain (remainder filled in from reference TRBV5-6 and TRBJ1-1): DAGVTQSPTHLIKTRGQQVTLRCSPKSGHDTVSWYQQALGQGPQFIFQYYEEEERQRGNFPDRFSGHQFPNYSSELNVNALLLGDSALYLCASSLRQGIEAFFGQGTRLTVV.

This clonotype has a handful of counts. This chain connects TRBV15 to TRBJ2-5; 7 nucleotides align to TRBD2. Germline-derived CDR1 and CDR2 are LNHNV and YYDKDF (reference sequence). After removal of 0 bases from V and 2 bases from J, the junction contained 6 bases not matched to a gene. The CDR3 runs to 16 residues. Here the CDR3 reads CATSRESGIGQETQYF. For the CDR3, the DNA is TGTGCCACCAGCAGAGAAAGCGGGATAGGTCAAGAGACCCAGTACTTC.

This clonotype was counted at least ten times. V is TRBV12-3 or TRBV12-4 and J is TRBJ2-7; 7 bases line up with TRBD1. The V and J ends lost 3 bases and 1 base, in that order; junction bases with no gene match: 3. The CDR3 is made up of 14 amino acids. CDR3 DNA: TGTGCCAGCAGTTTTGCAGGGGGATCCTACGAGCAGTACTTC. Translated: CASSFAGGSYEQYF.

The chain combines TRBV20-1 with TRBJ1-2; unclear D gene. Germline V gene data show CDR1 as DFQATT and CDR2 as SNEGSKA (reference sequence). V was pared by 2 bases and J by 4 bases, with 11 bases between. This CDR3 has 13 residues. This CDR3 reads CSARSLDAYGYTF. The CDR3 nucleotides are TGCAGTGCTAGATCACTGGATGCCTATGGCTACACCTTC.

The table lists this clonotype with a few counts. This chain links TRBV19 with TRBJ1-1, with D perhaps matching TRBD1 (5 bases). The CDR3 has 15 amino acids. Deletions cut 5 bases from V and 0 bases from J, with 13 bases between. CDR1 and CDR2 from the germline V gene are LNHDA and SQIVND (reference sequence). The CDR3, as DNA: TGTGCCAGTAGTCTTGGGGCAGACATGAACACTGAAGCTTTCTTT. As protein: CASSLGADMNTEAFF.

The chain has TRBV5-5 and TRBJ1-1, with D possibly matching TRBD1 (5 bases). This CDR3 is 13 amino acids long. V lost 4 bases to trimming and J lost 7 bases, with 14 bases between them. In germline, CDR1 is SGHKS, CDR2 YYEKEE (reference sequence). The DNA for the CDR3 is TGTGCCAGCAGCGGGACCGATTTAGTTGAAGCTTTCTTT. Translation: CASSGTDLVEAFF. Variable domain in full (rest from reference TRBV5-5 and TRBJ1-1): DAGVTQSPTHLIKTRGQQVTLRCSPISGHKSVSWYQQVLGQGPQFIFQYYEKEERGRGNFPDRFSARQFPNYSSELNVNALLLGDSALYLCASSGTDLVEAFFGQGTRLTVV.

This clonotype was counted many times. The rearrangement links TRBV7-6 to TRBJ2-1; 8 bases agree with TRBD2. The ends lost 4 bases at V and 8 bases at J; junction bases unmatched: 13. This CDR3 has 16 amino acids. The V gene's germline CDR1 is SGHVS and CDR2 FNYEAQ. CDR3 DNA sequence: TGTGCCAGCAGCTGGATCGAGCGGGAGAGGGGCCATGAGCAGTTCTTC. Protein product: CASSWIERERGHEQFF.

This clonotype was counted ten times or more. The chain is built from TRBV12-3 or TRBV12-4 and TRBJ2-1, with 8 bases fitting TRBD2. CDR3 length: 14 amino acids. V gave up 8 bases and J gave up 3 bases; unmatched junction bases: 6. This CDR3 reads CASGLAGLYNEQFF. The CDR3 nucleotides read TGTGCCAGCGGTCTAGCGGGTCTCTACAATGAGCAGTTCTTC.

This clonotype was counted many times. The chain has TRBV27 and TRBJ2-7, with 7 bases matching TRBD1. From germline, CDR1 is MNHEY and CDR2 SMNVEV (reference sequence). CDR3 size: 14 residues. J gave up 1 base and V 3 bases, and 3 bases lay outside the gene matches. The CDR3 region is CASSFDRASYEQYF. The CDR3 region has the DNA TGTGCCAGCAGTTTTGACAGGGCTTCCTACGAGCAGTACTTC.

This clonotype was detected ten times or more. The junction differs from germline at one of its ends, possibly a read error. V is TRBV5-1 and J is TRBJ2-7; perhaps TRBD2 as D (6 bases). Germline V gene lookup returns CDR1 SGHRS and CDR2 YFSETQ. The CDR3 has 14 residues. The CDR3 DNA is TGTGCCAGCAGCCTTGGGGGGACCTCCTACGAGCAGTACTTC. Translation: CASSLGGTSYEQYF.

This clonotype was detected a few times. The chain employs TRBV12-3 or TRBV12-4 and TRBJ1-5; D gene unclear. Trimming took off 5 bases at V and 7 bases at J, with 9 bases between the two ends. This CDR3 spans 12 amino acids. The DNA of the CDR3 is TGTGCCAGCAGTACTAGGTTCCAGCCCCAGCATTTT. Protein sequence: CASSTRFQPQHF.

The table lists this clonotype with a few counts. CDR3 region: CASSLETSGRRTQYF. CDR3 coding DNA: TGTGCCAGCAGCTTGGAGACTAGCGGGAGGCGAACGCAGTATTTT. The chain carries TRBV5-5 and TRBJ2-3; 13 bases are a match to TRBD2. The V gene's germline CDR1 is SGHKS and CDR2 YYEKEE (reference sequence). The CDR3 is made up of 15 amino acids. The ends lost 0 bases at V and 9 bases at J; junction bases unmatched: 4.

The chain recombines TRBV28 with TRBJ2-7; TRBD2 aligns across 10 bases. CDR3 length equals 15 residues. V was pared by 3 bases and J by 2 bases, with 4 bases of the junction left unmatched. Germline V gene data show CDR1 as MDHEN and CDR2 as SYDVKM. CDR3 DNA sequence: TGTGCCAGCAGTTTGGGAGCGGGAGGGCCCTACGAGCAGTACTTC. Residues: CASSLGAGGPYEQYF.

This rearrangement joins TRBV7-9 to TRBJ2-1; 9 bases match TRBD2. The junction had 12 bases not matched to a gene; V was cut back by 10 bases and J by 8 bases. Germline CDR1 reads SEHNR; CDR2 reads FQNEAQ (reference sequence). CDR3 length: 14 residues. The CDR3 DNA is TGTGCCACCCCCTTGGGCGGGAGGGCCGATGAGCAGTTCTTC. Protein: CATPLGGRADEQFF.

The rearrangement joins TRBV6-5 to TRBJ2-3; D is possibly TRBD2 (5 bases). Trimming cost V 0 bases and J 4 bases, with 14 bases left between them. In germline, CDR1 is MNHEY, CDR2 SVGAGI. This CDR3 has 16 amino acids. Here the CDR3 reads CASSYSTSGVSDTQYF. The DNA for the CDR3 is TGTGCCAGCAGTTACTCGACGTCCGGGGTTTCAGATACGCAGTATTTT.

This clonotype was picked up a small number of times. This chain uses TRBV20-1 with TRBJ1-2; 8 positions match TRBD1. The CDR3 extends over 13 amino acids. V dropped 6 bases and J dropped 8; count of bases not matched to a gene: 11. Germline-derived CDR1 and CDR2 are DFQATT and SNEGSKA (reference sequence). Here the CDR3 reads CSATGQGEHGYTF. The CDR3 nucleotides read TGCAGTGCCACCGGACAGGGTGAACACGGCTACACCTTC.

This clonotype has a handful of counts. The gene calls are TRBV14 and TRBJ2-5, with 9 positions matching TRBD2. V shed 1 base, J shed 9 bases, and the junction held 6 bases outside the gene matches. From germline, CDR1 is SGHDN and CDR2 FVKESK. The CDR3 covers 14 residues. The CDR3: CASSQVSGGPPQYF. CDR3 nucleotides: TGTGCCAGCAGCCAAGTGAGCGGGGGGCCCCCCCAGTACTTC.

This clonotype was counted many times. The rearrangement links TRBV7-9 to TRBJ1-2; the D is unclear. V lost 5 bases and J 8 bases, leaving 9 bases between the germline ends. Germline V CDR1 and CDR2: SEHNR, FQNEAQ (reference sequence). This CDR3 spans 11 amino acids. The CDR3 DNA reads TGTGCCAGCAGCCTTTATGACGGCTACACCTTC. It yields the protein CASSLYDGYTF.

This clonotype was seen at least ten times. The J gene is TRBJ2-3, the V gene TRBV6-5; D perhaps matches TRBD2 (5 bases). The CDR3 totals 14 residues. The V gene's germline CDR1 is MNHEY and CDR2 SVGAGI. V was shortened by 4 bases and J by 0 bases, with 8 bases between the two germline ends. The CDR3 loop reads CASSSIASTDTQYF. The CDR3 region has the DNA TGTGCCAGCAGTTCGATAGCGAGCACAGATACGCAGTATTTT.

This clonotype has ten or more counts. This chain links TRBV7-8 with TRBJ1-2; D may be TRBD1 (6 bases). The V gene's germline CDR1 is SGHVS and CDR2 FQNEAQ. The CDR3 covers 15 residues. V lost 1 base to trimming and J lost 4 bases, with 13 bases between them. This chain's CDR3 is CASSLGGGPVYGYTF. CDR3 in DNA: TGTGCCAGCAGCTTAGGAGGGGGGCCCGTCTATGGCTACACCTTC. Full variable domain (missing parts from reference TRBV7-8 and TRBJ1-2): GAGVSQSPRYKVAKRGQDVALRCDPISGHVSLFWYQQALGQGPEFLTYFQNEAQLDKSGLPSDRFFAERPEGSVSTLKIQRTQQEDSAVYLCASSLGGGPVYGYTFGSGTRLTVV.

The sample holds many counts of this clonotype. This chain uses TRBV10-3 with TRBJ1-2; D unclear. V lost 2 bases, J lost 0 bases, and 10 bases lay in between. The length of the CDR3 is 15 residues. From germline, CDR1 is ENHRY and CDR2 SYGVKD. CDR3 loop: CAISEDYGPNYGYTF. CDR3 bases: TGTGCCATCAGTGAGGACTACGGACCTAACTATGGCTACACCTTC.

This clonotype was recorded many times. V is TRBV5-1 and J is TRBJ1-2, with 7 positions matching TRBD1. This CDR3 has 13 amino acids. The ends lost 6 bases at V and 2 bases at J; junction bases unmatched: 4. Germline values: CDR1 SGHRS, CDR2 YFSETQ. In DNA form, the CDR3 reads TGCGCCAGCAATTCAGGGGGAAACTATGGCTACACCTTC. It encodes CASNSGGNYGYTF.

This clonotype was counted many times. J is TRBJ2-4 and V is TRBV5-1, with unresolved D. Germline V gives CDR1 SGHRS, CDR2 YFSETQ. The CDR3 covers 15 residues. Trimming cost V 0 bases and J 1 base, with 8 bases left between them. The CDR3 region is CASSLAPQAKNIQYF. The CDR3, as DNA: TGCGCCAGCAGCTTGGCCCCACAGGCCAAAAACATTCAGTACTTC.

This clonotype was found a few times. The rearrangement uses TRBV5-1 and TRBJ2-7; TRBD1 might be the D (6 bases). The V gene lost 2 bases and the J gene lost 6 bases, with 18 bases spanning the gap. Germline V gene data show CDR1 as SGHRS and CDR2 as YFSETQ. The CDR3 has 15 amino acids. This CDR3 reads CASSFSTGNEGEQYF. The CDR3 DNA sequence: TGCGCCAGCAGCTTCTCGACAGGAAATGAGGGCGAGCAGTACTTC.

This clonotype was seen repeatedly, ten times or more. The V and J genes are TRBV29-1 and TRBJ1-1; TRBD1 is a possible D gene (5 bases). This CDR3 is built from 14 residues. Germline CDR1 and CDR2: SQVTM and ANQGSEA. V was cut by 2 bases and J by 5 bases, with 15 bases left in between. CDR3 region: CSVENNAGSTEAFF. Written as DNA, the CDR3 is TGCAGCGTTGAAAATAATGCAGGGAGTACTGAAGCTTTCTTT. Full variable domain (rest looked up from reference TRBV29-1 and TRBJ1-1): SAVISQKPSRDICQRGTSLTIQCQVDSQVTMMFWYRQQPGQSLTLIATANQGSEATYESGFVIDKFPISRPNLTFSTLTVSNMSPEDSSIYLCSVENNAGSTEAFFGQGTRLTVV.

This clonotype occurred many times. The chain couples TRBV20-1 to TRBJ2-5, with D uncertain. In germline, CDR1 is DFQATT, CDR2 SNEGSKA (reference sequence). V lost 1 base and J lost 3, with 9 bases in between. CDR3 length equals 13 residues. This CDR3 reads CSARALEEETQYF. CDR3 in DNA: TGCAGTGCTAGAGCACTCGAGGAAGAGACCCAGTACTTC.

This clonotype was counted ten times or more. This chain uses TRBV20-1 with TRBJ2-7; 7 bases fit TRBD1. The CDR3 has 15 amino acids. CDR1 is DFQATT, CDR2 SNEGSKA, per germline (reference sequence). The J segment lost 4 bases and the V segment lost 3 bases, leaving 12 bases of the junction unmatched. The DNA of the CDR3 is TGCAGTGCTAGCCCACTGACAGGGTCGACATACGAGCAGTACTTC. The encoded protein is CSASPLTGSTYEQYF.